Below, 3 T cell receptor beta chains from the same sample are listed, as sequenced in a study of CD8+CD57+ T cells in acquired aplastic anemia. Genomic DNA, serving as template, underwent TCR beta VDJ and CDR3 profiling. TCRdb passed the reads through MiXCR, listing each CDR3 protein once. The table shows roughly 250,000 distinct CDR3 sequences, with around 82% occurring only once. Patients chosen for sequencing had CD8+CD57+ cells that had expanded, as shown by flow cytometry. Material: sorted CD4+, CD8+, or CD8+CD57+ T cells (not recorded which) from PBMCs. The receptors originated from a human donor with aplastic anemia.

For this clonotype: The junction differs from germline at one of its ends, possibly a read error. The chain joins TRBV5-8 to TRBJ2-2; maybe TRBD2 (6 bases). The CDR3 is made up of 15 amino acids. Germline-derived CDR1 and CDR2 are SGHTS and YDEGEE. CDR3 DNA sequence: TGCGCCAGCAGTGTTCCTGGCGGGGTACCCGGGGAGCTGTTTTTT. This codes for CASSVPGGVPGELFF.

This clonotype was detected only a few times. The limits of the CDR3 on the DNA are not certain, so only TCRdb's listed CDR3 is given. The chain carries TRBV2 and TRBJ1-3; no check of the table's D call, TRBD1, against the DNA was made. Per germline, CDR1 SNHLY and CDR2 FYNNEI. The length of the CDR3 is 20 amino acids, counting both ends. The CDR3 here is CASGDGGTDTQYFGPGTIYF.

Regarding this clonotype: Compared with germline, one end of the junction differs, possibly owing to a read error. The chain employs TRBV7-9 and TRBJ2-3; D possibly corresponds to TRBD1 (5 bases). Germline CDR1 and CDR2: SEHNR and FQNEAQ (reference sequence). CDR3 length: 14 amino acids. As DNA, the CDR3 is TGTGCCAGCAGCTTTACCGAGGACACTGAAGCGTTCTTTTTT. It is translated as CASSFTEDTEAFFF.